This T cell receptor (beta chain) was sequenced in a study of blood T cell repertoires in COVID-19. At the level of the study: Collection of acute and convalescent COVID-19 samples took place in the United States, Italy and Spain. Sample material is recorded as cDNA or gDNA derived from T cells, B-cell-depleted T cells, or PBMCs.

V shed 4 bases and J 3 bases; nucleotides not matched to a gene: 9. Germline V gives CDR1 GTSNPN, CDR2 SVGIG (reference sequence). The CDR3 has 15 residues. Source study methods: Reference gene primer amplification in the assay estimated nucleated cell counts. Some clones are missing from TCRdb's copy, which holds only in-frame ones; the method was immunoSEQ multiplex PCR. V and J calls plus clone size are reproduced from that table; the DNA served to infer D and trimming. This repertoire shows some 400,000 clones, around 84% found once; its top ten account for under 1.2%. The TCR originated in a human donor with acute or convalescent COVID-19. The donor label of this sample is uncertain. Sequenced material: peripheral blood. The chain couples TRBV30 to TRBJ2-3; 8 nucleotides line up with TRBD1. Written as DNA, the CDR3 is TGTGCCTGGACTCTAAGGACAGGGCGGACAGATACGCAGTATTTT. This codes for CAWTLRTGRTDTQYF.